This T cell receptor beta chain was obtained from a study of regulatory T cells in long-lasting Graves disease. Germline CDR1 MNHEY, CDR2 SVGEGT. V was pared by 6 bases and J by 10 bases, with 16 bases between. The CDR3 is 13 amino acids. General study findings and limits: Under persistent disease, TRBV28, TRBJ1-2 and TRBJ2-5 were used preferentially.

The time point was: newly diagnosed GD, antithyroid drugs for less than 3 months. Generation of the TCR library employed RNA extracted from PBMCs. This clonotype has at least ten counts. The antigen is not known. TCR beta libraries were built with iRepertoire HTBI primers and Arm-PCR of CDR3 regions. Each CDR3 protein gets one entry after TCRdb re-called the multiplex PCR reads with MiXCR. The sample yields 300,000 to 400,000 distinct CDR3 sequences, roughly 18% seen once. The TCR comes from a female donor with Graves disease. The gene calls are TRBV6-2 or TRBV6-3 and TRBJ2-1; D is perhaps TRBD1 or TRBD2 (5 bases each). The sample was peripheral blood mononuclear cells (PBMCs), taken at new diagnosis, from a patient treated with antithyroid drugs. In DNA form, the CDR3 reads TGTGCCAGCAGGGGGGACCTCTCAGAGGAGCAGTTCTTC. Encoded protein: CASRGDLSEEQFF.